These 23 T cell receptor beta chains originate from one sample sequenced in a study of blood T cell repertoires in COVID-19. Method: immunoSEQ multiplex PCR; TCRdb's copy keeps in-frame clones and lacks some. The sample records around 180,000 clones, over 65% being singletons. The specimen sequenced was peripheral blood. The receptors originated from a person aged 65-85 years with COVID-19, enrolled during active disease.

This chain links TRBV28 with TRBJ2-1; the match to TRBD2 covers 12 bases. The germline V gene has CDR1 MDHEN and CDR2 SYDVKM. With V trimmed by 6 bases and J by 9 bases, 9 bases remained unmatched. The length of the CDR3 is 15 residues. CDR3 nucleotide sequence: TGTGCCAGCAGAAAACGACTAGCGGGAGTCGGTGAGCAGTTCTTC. Amino acid sequence: CASRKRLAGVGEQFF.

This chain joins TRBV6-5 and TRBJ1-1; TRBD1 might be the D (5 bases). The V gene lost 7 bases and the J gene lost 1 base, with 10 bases spanning the gap. Germline CDR1 reads MNHEY; CDR2 reads SVGAGI. The CDR3 has 13 amino acids. The DNA of the CDR3 is TGTGCCAGCATTAGAGACAGGAACACTGAAGCTTTCTTT. It yields the protein CASIRDRNTEAFF.

The gene calls are TRBV28 and TRBJ1-4, with 8 bases lining up with TRBD1. The germline V gene encodes CDR1 MDHEN and CDR2 SYDVKM. This CDR3 has 16 amino acids. V lost 1 base and J lost 7; bases outside the gene matches: 8. The CDR3 loop is CASSLSGQGGLEKLFF. The CDR3, as DNA: TGTGCCAGCAGTTTATCTGGACAGGGTGGACTTGAAAAACTGTTTTTT.

The chain recombines TRBV19 with TRBJ2-1; 7 bases agree with TRBD1. V was clipped by 4 bases and J by 4 bases; unmatched bases: 1. The CDR3 contains 13 residues. Looked up from germline, CDR1 is LNHDA and CDR2 is SQIVND (reference sequence). DNA of the CDR3: TGTGCCAGTAGTAGGGACAGTTACAATGAGCAGTTCTTC. Protein sequence: CASSRDSYNEQFF.

The rearrangement uses TRBV5-6 and TRBJ2-1; D remains unclear. This CDR3 is built from 17 residues. V shed 5 bases and J shed 2 bases, with 20 bases lying between them. Germline V gives CDR1 SGHDT, CDR2 YYEEEE. CDR3 amino acids: CASRSGLTLRTYNEQFF. Here the CDR3 DNA reads TGTGCCAGCAGGTCAGGTTTAACTTTGCGAACCTACAATGAGCAGTTCTTC. The variable domain in full, completed from reference TRBV5-6 and TRBJ2-1, reads DAGVTQSPTHLIKTRGQQVTLRCSPKSGHDTVSWYQQALGQGPQFIFQYYEEEERQRGNFPDRFSGHQFPNYSSELNVNALLLGDSALYLCASRSGLTLRTYNEQFFGPGTRLTVL.

This chain uses TRBV6-5 with TRBJ1-1; tentatively, D is TRBD1 (6 bases). This CDR3 has 14 residues. Germline values: CDR1 MNHEY, CDR2 SVGAGI. V lost 2 bases and J lost 5, with 12 bases in between. The CDR3 DNA reads as TGTGCCAGCAGTTACCTACACAGGGATACTGAAGCTTTCTTT. Translation: CASSYLHRDTEAFF.

The chain links TRBV11-2 to TRBJ2-2, with 16 bases fitting TRBD2. J was trimmed by 4 bases and V by 5 bases; bases with no gene match: 4. CDR1 is SGHAT, CDR2 FQNNGV, per germline. This CDR3 is 17 amino acids long. CDR3 residues: CASSTGLAGGLTGELFF. CDR3 sequence (DNA): TGTGCCAGCAGCACGGGACTAGCGGGGGGGCTCACCGGGGAGCTGTTTTTT.

This clone was seen more than once but under ten times. The chain joins TRBV4-1 to TRBJ2-7; 10 nucleotides match TRBD2. In germline, CDR1 is MGHRA, CDR2 YSYEKL. The junction had 7 bases not matched to a gene; V was cut back by 4 bases and J by 4 bases. CDR3 length equals 15 residues. The CDR3 bases are TGCGCCAGCAGCCCGAGCGGGAGGGCAAGGTACGAGCAGTACTTC. Amino acids: CASSPSGRARYEQYF.

The chain combines TRBV20-1 with TRBJ1-1; a possible D gene is TRBD1 (5 bases). V was pared by 2 bases and J by 8 bases, with 9 bases between. The CDR3 is made up of 11 amino acids. Germline CDR1 and CDR2: DFQATT and SNEGSKA (reference sequence). The CDR3 DNA follows: TGCAGTGCTAGAACCTCAGGGGAAGCTTTCTTT. The encoded protein is CSARTSGEAFF.

The chain carries TRBV29-1 and TRBJ1-3, with TRBD1 as a possible D gene (5 bases). This CDR3 is built from 15 residues. The V end lost 5 bases, the J end lost 0 bases, and 14 bases lay between the germline ends. Germline CDR1 is SQVTM and CDR2 is ANQGSEA. CDR3 region: CSVIGHRDSGNTIYF. The CDR3 DNA sequence: TGCAGCGTTATCGGACACAGAGACTCTGGAAACACCATATATTTT.

This rearrangement joins TRBV24-1 to TRBJ2-2; 14 nucleotides match TRBD2. V lost 0 bases to trimming and J lost 2 bases; unmatched junction nucleotides: 7. Per the germline V gene, CDR1 is KGHDR and CDR2 is SFDVKD. CDR3 length: 20 amino acids. The CDR3 reads CATSDLKGLAGVFNTGELFF. Written as DNA, the CDR3 is TGTGCCACCAGTGATTTGAAGGGACTAGCGGGAGTCTTTAACACCGGGGAGCTGTTTTTT.

The rearrangement joins TRBV6-5 to TRBJ1-1; D call uncertain. Per germline, CDR1 MNHEY and CDR2 SVGAGI. CDR3 length: 14 residues. V shed 2 bases and J shed 4 bases, with 11 bases lying between them. The CDR3 sequence: CASSYADNPTEAFF. CDR3 DNA sequence: TGTGCCAGCAGTTACGCTGACAATCCCACTGAAGCTTTCTTT.

This clone has just a few counts. This chain connects TRBV3-1 (or the pseudogene TRBV3-2) to TRBJ2-7, with 9 bases matching TRBD2. The germline CDR1 and CDR2 sequences are LGHDT and YNNKEL (reference sequence). V dropped 3 bases and J dropped 9; count of bases not matched to a gene: 6. The CDR3 is 13 residues long. The CDR3 here is CASSQASGNVQYF. DNA of the CDR3: TGTGCCAGCAGCCAGGCTAGCGGGAATGTGCAGTACTTC.

The rearrangement links TRBV6-5 to TRBJ2-1; 12 nucleotides align to TRBD2. Germline V gene lookup returns CDR1 MNHEY and CDR2 SVGAGI. V gave up 7 bases and J gave up 12 bases; unmatched junction bases: 7. This CDR3 has 13 residues. In DNA form, the CDR3 reads TGTGCCAGCACTAGCGGGGGGGCAGGGAGGCAGTTCTTC. It translates to CASTSGGAGRQFF.

CDR3 in DNA: TGTGCCAGCAGCCGAGGACAAAAGCAGTTCTTC. Its protein is CASSRGQKQFF. This chain connects TRBV3-1 (or the pseudogene TRBV3-2) to TRBJ2-1; tentative D call: TRBD1 (5 bases). With 4 bases removed from V and 11 bases from J, the gap between germline ends came to 9 bases. This CDR3 spans 11 amino acids. Per germline, CDR1 LGHDT and CDR2 YNNKEL (reference sequence).

The J gene is TRBJ1-4, the V gene TRBV11-2; D is perhaps TRBD1 (5 bases). The germline gives CDR1 SGHAT, CDR2 FQNNGV. The CDR3 has 17 amino acids. V lost 2 bases to trimming and J lost 2 bases, with 15 bases between them. The CDR3, as DNA: TGTGCCAGCAGCTTACGGATTCAGGGTACGACTAATGAAAAACTGTTTTTT. It codes for CASSLRIQGTTNEKLFF.

V and J are TRBV6-5 and TRBJ2-7, with unresolved D. The CDR3 extends over 14 amino acids. V was pared by 4 bases and J by 1 base, with 11 bases between. The germline gives CDR1 MNHEY, CDR2 SVGAGI. The CDR3 DNA reads as TGTGCCAGCAGTTCTAGGCCAACTTCCTACGAGCAGTACTTC. Protein product: CASSSRPTSYEQYF.

The chain uses TRBV18 and TRBJ2-7; 7 bases are a match to TRBD2. J was trimmed by 3 bases and V by 1 base; bases with no gene match: 6. The CDR3 contains 15 residues. The germline V gene has CDR1 KGHSH and CDR2 LQKENI. CDR3 protein: CASSPQVSSGYEQYF. The CDR3 DNA follows: TGTGCCAGCTCACCACAAGTTTCTAGCGGCTACGAGCAGTACTTC.

This CDR3 is CASSTTGRYEQYF. The CDR3 bases are TGTGCCAGCAGCACGACAGGGAGGTACGAGCAGTACTTC. The chain has TRBV12-3 or TRBV12-4 and TRBJ2-7, with D perhaps matching TRBD1 (7 bases). V lost 6 bases to trimming and J lost 4 bases, with 13 bases between them. The CDR3 has 13 amino acids.

The gene calls are TRBV27 and TRBJ2-3, with TRBD1 matching 7 bases. The germline V gene has CDR1 MNHEY and CDR2 SMNVEV (reference sequence). Trimming took 5 bases from V and 7 from J; bases not matched to a gene: 9. This CDR3 region has 14 residues. CDR3 loop: CASSNPTGSNTQYF. The CDR3 DNA follows: TGTGCCAGCAGTAACCCGACAGGGTCGAATACGCAGTATTTT.

The rearrangement joins TRBV9 to TRBJ1-5; D possibly corresponds to TRBD1 (5 bases). Trimming left V 3 bases short and J 2 bases short, with 15 bases between. CDR1 and CDR2 from the germline V gene are SGDLS and YYNGEE. The CDR3 spans 16 residues. The CDR3 loop reads CASSGRGPRGNQPQHF. In nucleotides, the CDR3 is TGTGCCAGCAGCGGGAGGGGACCCCGAGGCAATCAGCCCCAGCATTTT.

The chain links TRBV7-8 to TRBJ2-5; possibly TRBD2 for D (6 bases). This CDR3 is built from 16 residues. Germline V gene sequence: CDR1 SGHVS, CDR2 FQNEAQ. Trimming cost V 6 bases and J 5 bases, with 22 bases left between them. CDR3 protein: CASSQGLPGVGETQYF. CDR3 nucleotide sequence: TGTGCCAGCAGTCAAGGATTGCCGGGGGTCGGGGAGACCCAGTACTTC. The full variable domain, completed using reference TRBV7-8 and TRBJ2-5, is GAGVSQSPRYKVAKRGQDVALRCDPISGHVSLFWYQQALGQGPEFLTYFQNEAQLDKSGLPSDRFFAERPEGSVSTLKIQRTQQEDSAVYLCASSQGLPGVGETQYFGPGTRLLVL.

The J gene is TRBJ2-1, the V gene TRBV10-1; D might be TRBD2 (5 bases). This CDR3 contains 18 residues. Germline V gene lookup returns CDR1 WNHNN and CDR2 SYGVQD (reference sequence). Trimming pared 0 bases from V and 7 bases from J, leaving 22 bases between. CDR3 protein: CASSESRRFGPRRNEQFF. The CDR3 DNA is TGCGCCAGCAGTGAGTCGCGGAGGTTCGGTCCTAGGAGGAATGAGCAGTTCTTC.